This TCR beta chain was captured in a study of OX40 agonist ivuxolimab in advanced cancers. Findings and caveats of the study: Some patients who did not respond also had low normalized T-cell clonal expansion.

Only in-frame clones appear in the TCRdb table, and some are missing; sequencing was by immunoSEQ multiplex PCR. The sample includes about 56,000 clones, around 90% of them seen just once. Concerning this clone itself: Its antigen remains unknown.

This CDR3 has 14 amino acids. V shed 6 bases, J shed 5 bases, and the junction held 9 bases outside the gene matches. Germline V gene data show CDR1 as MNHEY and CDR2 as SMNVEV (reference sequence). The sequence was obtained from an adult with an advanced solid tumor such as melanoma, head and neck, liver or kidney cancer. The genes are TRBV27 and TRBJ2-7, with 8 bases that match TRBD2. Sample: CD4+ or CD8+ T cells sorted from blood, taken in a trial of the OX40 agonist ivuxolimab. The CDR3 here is CASSSGTSLHEQYF. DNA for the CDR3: TGTGCCAGCAGCTCCGGGACTAGTTTACACGAGCAGTACTTC.